One and the same sample provided the 9 T cell receptor beta chains below, sequenced in a study of control samples from healthy donors and cancer patients. This table comes from immunoSEQ multiplex PCR, and its TCRdb copy is limited to in-frame clones, with some not included. This table holds 120,000 or so clones, roughly 91% found once. Sequenced material: blood. Receptor source: a man in his forties or fifties in good health.

J is TRBJ1-3 and V is TRBV4-3; 9 bases are shared with TRBD1. J gave up 0 bases and V 1 base, and 10 bases lay outside the gene matches. Germline lookup yields CDR1 LGHNA and CDR2 YSLEER. The CDR3 contains 19 residues. CDR3 in amino acids: CASSQAPWTGVISGNTIYF. The CDR3 DNA follows: TGCGCCAGCAGCCAAGCCCCTTGGACAGGGGTAATCTCTGGAAACACCATATATTTT.

The gene calls are TRBV19 and TRBJ2-6; D is possibly TRBD1 (6 bases). Germline CDR1 LNHDA, CDR2 SQIVND (reference sequence). This CDR3 is 17 amino acids long. Trimming shortened V by 1 base and J by 2 bases, and 12 bases separated the two germline ends. The CDR3 coding sequence is TGTGCCAGTAGTATAGTTTTGGGGGCTACTGGGGCCAACGTCCTGACTTTC. Translation: CASSIVLGATGANVLTF.

The V call is TRBV9, the J call TRBJ1-6; no clear D. This CDR3 spans 14 amino acids. Germline loops: CDR1 SGDLS, CDR2 YYNGEE. V was cut by 2 bases and J by 5 bases, with 8 bases left in between. The CDR3 reads CASSVSVDNSPLHF. The CDR3 bases are TGTGCCAGCAGCGTCTCGGTAGATAATTCACCCCTCCACTTT.

V is TRBV30 and J is TRBJ1-2; weak D call: TRBD1 (6 bases). Trimming took off 3 bases at V and 4 bases at J, with 9 bases between the two ends. This CDR3 region has 12 residues. Germline V gives CDR1 GTSNPN, CDR2 SVGIG (reference sequence). The CDR3 sequence is CAWRGAFYGYTF. The CDR3 nucleotides are TGTGCCTGGAGGGGGGCCTTCTATGGCTACACCTTC.

This clone came up once. CDR3 nucleotide sequence: TGCAGCGTTGAAGGTTCCGCGGGGGAGAGTTCTGGGGCCAACGTCCTGACTTTC. This codes for CSVEGSAGESSGANVLTF. The chain has TRBV29-1 and TRBJ2-6, with TRBD2 identical over 7 bases. Germline assignment: CDR1 SQVTM and CDR2 ANQGSEA. There are 18 residues in the CDR3. Trimming cost V 1 base and J 1 base; bases outside gene matches: 10.

The chain has TRBV5-1 and TRBJ2-3; D call uncertain. This CDR3 contains 12 residues. V lost 3 bases and J 2 bases, leaving 4 bases between the germline ends. CDR1 is SGHRS, CDR2 YFSETQ, per germline. In nucleotides, the CDR3 is TGCGCCAGCAGCTCCCCCACAGATACGCAGTATTTT. This encodes CASSSPTDTQYF.

By sample fraction, this clone is medium-sized. The chain has TRBV27 and TRBJ1-1; D gene ambiguous. In germline, CDR1 is MNHEY, CDR2 SMNVEV (reference sequence). The CDR3 runs 14 residues. Trimming pared 2 bases from V and 4 bases from J, leaving 11 bases between. The CDR3 sequence is CASSLEGGSTEAFF. CDR3 DNA sequence: TGTGCCAGCAGTTTAGAGGGCGGGAGCACTGAAGCTTTCTTT.

The genes are TRBV9 and TRBJ2-3, with 13 bases lining up with TRBD2. The CDR3 sequence is 16 residues long. Trimming cost V 3 bases and J 5 bases; bases outside gene matches: 6. Per the germline V gene, CDR1 is SGDLS and CDR2 is YYNGEE. CDR3 region: CASSATRLAGGDTQYF. The CDR3 DNA reads as TGTGCCAGCAGCGCTACACGACTAGCGGGGGGAGATACGCAGTATTTT.

This sequence joins TRBV4-1 and TRBJ2-5, with 8 bases that match TRBD1. CDR3 length: 14 residues. V lost 4 bases, J lost 5 bases, and 6 bases stayed unmatched. CDR1 is MGHRA, CDR2 YSYEKL, per germline. CDR3 loop: CASSRKDRAETQYF. The CDR3 region has the DNA TGCGCCAGCAGCCGGAAGGACAGGGCTGAGACCCAGTACTTC.